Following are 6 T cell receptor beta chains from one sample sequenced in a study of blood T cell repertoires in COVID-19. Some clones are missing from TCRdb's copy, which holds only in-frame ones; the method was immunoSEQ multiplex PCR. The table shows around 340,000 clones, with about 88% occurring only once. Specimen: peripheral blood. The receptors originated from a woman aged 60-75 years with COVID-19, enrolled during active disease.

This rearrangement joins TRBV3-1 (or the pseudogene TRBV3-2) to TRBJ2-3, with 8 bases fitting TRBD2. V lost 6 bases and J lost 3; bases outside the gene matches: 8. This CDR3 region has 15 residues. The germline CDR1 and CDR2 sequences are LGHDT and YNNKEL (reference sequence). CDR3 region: CASRVAGRGTDTQYF. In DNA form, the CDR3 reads TGTGCCAGCAGGGTAGCGGGGCGGGGGACAGATACGCAGTATTTT.

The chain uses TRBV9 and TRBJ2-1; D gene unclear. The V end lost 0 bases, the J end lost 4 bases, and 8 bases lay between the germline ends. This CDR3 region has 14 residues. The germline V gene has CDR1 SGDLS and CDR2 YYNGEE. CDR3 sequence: CASSVGQRYNEQFF. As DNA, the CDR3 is TGTGCCAGCAGCGTAGGGCAAAGATACAATGAGCAGTTCTTC.

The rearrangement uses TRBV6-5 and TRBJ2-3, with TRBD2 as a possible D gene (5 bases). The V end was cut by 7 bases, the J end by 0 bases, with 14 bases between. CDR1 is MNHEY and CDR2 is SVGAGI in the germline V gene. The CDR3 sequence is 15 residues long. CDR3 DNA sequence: TGTGCCAGCAAGCGGTTGCGGACCAGCACAGATACGCAGTATTTT. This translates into CASKRLRTSTDTQYF.

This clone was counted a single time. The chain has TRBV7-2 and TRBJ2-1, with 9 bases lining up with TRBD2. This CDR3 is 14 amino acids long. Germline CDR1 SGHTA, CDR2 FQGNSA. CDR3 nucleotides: TGTGCAAGCGGGCTAGCGGGGCGATACAATGAGCAGTTCTTC. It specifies CASGLAGRYNEQFF.

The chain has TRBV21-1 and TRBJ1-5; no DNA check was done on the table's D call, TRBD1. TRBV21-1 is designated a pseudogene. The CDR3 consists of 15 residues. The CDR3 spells CASSKGRQGNQPQHF. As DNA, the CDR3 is TGTGCCAGCAGCAAAGGGAGACAGGGTAATCAGCCCCAGCATTTT.

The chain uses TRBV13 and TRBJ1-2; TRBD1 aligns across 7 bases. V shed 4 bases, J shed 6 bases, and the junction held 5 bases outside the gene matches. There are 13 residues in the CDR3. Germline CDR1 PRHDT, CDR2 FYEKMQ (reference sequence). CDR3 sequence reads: CASSSRDSNGYTF. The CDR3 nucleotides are TGTGCCAGCAGCTCCCGGGACAGTAATGGCTACACCTTC.